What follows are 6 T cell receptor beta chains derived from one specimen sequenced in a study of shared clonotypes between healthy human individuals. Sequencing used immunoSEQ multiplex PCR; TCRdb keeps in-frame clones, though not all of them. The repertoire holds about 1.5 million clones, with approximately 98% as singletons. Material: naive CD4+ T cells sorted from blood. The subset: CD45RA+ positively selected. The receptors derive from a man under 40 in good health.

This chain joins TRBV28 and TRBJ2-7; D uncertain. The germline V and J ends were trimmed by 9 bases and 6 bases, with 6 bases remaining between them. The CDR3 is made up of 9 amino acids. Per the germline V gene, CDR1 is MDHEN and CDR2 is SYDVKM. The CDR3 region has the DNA TGTGCCAGTCCGGGCGAGCAGTACTTC. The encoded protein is CASPGEQYF.

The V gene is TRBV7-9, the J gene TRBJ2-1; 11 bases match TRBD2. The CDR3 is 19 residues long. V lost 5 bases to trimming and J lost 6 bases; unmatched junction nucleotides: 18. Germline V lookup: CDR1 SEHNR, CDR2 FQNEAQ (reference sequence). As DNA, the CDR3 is TGTGCCAGCAGCCAATCGGGACTAGCGGACCCAACCCGCGCCAATGAGCAGTTCTTC. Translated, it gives CASSQSGLADPTRANEQFF.

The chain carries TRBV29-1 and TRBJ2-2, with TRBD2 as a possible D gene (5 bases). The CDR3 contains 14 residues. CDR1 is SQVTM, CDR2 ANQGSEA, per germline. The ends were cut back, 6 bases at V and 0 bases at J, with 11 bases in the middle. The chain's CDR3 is CSVAALTNTGELFF. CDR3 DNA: TGCAGCGTAGCGGCACTCACGAACACCGGGGAGCTGTTTTTT.

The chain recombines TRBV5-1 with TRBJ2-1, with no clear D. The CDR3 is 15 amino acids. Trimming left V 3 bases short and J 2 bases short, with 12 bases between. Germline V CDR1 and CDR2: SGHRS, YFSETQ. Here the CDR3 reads CASSSAGATYNEQFF. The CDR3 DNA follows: TGCGCCAGCAGCTCCGCCGGAGCTACCTACAATGAGCAGTTCTTC.

CDR3: CASSSLGTGDYNEQFF. In DNA form, the CDR3 reads TGTGCCAGCTCATCCTTGGGGACAGGGGATTACAATGAGCAGTTCTTC. V is TRBV18 and J is TRBJ2-1, with TRBD1 matching 10 bases. Germline values: CDR1 KGHSH, CDR2 LQKENI. Trimming cost V 5 bases and J 4 bases; bases outside gene matches: 8. CDR3 size: 16 residues.

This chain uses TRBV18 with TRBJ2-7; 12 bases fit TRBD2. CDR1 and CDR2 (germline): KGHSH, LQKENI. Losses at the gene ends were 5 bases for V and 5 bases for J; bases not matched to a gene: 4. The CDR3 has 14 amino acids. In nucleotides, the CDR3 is TGTGCCAGCTCATTGACTAGCGGGAGACACGAGCAGTACTTC. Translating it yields CASSLTSGRHEQYF. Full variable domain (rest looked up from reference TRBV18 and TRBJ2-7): NAGVMQNPRHLVRRRGQEARLRCSPMKGHSHVYWYRQLPEEGLKFMVYLQKENIIDESGMPKERFSAEFPKEGPSILRIQQVVRGDSAAYFCASSLTSGRHEQYFGPGTRLTVT.